This T cell receptor (beta chain) came from a study of regulatory T cells in long-lasting Graves disease (dated by TCRdb to about 2021). About the full investigation: Persistent Graves' disease meant more than 5 years of antithyroid drug treatment with TSH receptor autoantibodies that stayed positive. Peripheral blood TCR sequencing and RNA sequencing compared persistent Graves' disease patients with newly diagnosed Graves' disease patients. The study took place in China and was registered as a clinical trial. A total of around 35 samples were covered by TCR sequencing, comprising 13 persistent and around 20 newly diagnosed Graves' disease patients. Persistent Graves' disease patients in the clinical cohort had taken antithyroid drugs for roughly ten years on average.

V is clipped by 6 bases and J by 5 bases, and the sequence between their germline boundaries is 19 bases long. Inclusive of the bounding cysteine and phenylalanine, the CDR3 is 15 residues long. Only CDR3 DNA remains: 45 bases, in frame from the first base. The germline V gene sets CDR1 to MDHEN and CDR2 to SYDVKM. The full study reports these points: As a limitation, the authors acknowledged that the small sample size may reduce accuracy. TRBV28, TRBJ1-2 and TRBJ2-5 were preferentially used in persistent disease, while TRBV20-1 and TRBJ2-1 were favored in newly diagnosed disease. Compared with newly diagnosed patients, persistent Graves' disease patients had lower TCR Shannon entropy and fewer highly expanded clones, which suggests clonal expansion. Peripheral blood alone was examined, since thyroid tissue, which constituted the primary lesion, could not be accessed. More public clonotypes were shared among persistent patients (around 3,000) than among newly diagnosed patients (approximately 930). Sequencing and analysis were restricted to the TCR beta chain.

The time point label here, explained by the study, means: persistent/refractory GD, antithyroid drugs over 5 years with positive TRAb. For both TCR sequencing and RNA sequencing, RNA was extracted from PBMCs using TRIzol. Graves' disease was diagnosed according to American Thyroid Association guidelines. Patients for the study were recruited at an endocrinology department in Xi'an, China. From each patient, 8 to 10 milliliters of peripheral blood was collected into an EDTA anticoagulant tube. Ficoll Paque Plus density gradient separation was used to isolate PBMCs, and no further T cell sorting was done. An Agilent 2100 Bioanalyzer and agarose gel were used to check RNA quality, while a NanoDrop 2000 measured RNA concentration. This clonotype was detected many times. The antigen it recognizes is unknown. No much larger clone exists at a distance of one base, and base qualities are not known. To prepare the library, multiplex PCR was applied. The instrument given in TCRdb is Illumina HiSeq 4000. To build TCR beta libraries, CDR3 regions were amplified by Arm-PCR using iRepertoire HTBI primers. Gel purification was performed on PCR products prior to sequencing. Regarding the original processing steps: Gene usage analysis of CDR3 amino acid clonotypes relied on the 55 to 80 TRBV and about 15 TRBJ segments identified across samples. COPE and FqMerger were used to merge filtered high-quality paired reads into contigs. BLAST was used to align contigs to IMGT TRBV, TRBD and TRBJ reference genes, with CDR3 defined following IMGT. Any clonotype with a frequency above 0.1% was counted as a highly expanded clone. Shannon entropy was used to measure repertoire diversity, and the Gini coefficient was used to measure V-J evenness. Public clonotypes were defined as clonotypes shared by more than one individual. TCRdb cleaned the public reads at Q25 with fastp, built clones with MiXCR and kept in-frame beta chains. Each entry is one CDR3 protein sequence, shown with its most common DNA and genes. The V and J calls and clone size come from TCRdb's table, not from the authors' own analysis. The sample table contains a few hundred thousand distinct CDR3 sequences; only one count was recorded for more than 20% of them. Of the sample, about 29% is held by the ten largest clones.

The source is a woman aged 40-49 years with Graves disease. Donor details come from another sample of the same person, matched by shared clones. The sample consisted of peripheral blood mononuclear cells (PBMCs), taken when the disease was refractory, from a patient treated with antithyroid drugs. The chain links TRBV28 with TRBJ2-5; D gene: possibly TRBD2, on 5 matching bases. The CDR3 is CASRPDFSTGETQYF. The DNA is TGTGCCAGCAGGCCCGACTTTTCGACGGGGGAGACCCAGTACTTC.